Included here is one T cell receptor beta chain sequence, with context. This clone was seen more than once but under ten times. Its antigen specificity is not known. Per-base qualities were not stored, and no clone one base away is much larger. The CDR3 starts with the cysteine, ends with the phenylalanine, and has 11 residues. Only the CDR3 region is kept as DNA, spanning 33 bases read in frame from base 1. CDR1 and CDR2 were assigned from the germline V gene as SNHLY and FYNNEI. The trim is 6 bases for V and 10 bases for J, with a gap of 12 bases between the germline ends. The collaborating institutions used their own protocols to collect whole blood in K2EDTA tubes. Collaborator samples were shipped for TCRbeta analysis as frozen whole blood, isolated PBMCs, or DNA extracted from either sample type. The record originates from a study of blood T cell repertoires in COVID-19 (dated by TCRdb to the early 2020s). In the study overall: The collaborator samples originated in the United States, Italy and Spain and spanned the acute and convalescent phases of COVID-19. The dataset comprised deeply sampled blood TCRbeta repertoires from subjects exposed to, actively infected with, or recovered from COVID-19. HLA class I and class II types, where available, came from metadata supplied by the sample provider rather than from assay-based typing. The repertoires were released in a freely available public database intended as a resource for research on the immune response to SARS-CoV-2. Nearly every sample came with metadata listing a de-identified subject ID, COVID-19 status, age in years and sex. The samples were drawn from the first 160 participants of the ongoing ImmuneRACE study and from under 1,500 subjects provided by 6 global collaborators. The material from the prospective study consisted of cDNA or gDNA derived from T cells, B-cell-depleted T cells, or PBMCs. General findings and caveats noted by the study authors: The quantity of clinical and demographic metadata differed by source and by participant and was supplied without curation.

TCRbeta CDR3 regions were amplified from genomic DNA by means of the immunoSEQ Assay, a bias-controlled multiplex PCR. Per the source publication's procedure: The number of nucleated cells in each sample was estimated by amplification of reference gene primers within the assay. To quantify the absolute abundance of each unique TCRbeta CDR3 rearrangement, sequence reads were collapsed and filtered. For each sample, productive Simpson clonality was calculated as the square root of Simpson's diversity index over productive rearrangements. Entries here come from immuneACCESS through TCRdb and include only in-frame sequences with V and J called. Some clones fail to appear in such tables; in the studies checked, an unresolved V gene covers under half of the shortfall, and the cause of the remainder is unknown. The V and J calls and clone size were taken over from that table, and D and trimming were inferred from the DNA. The sample includes fewer than 200,000 clones, with roughly nine tenths observed a single time. Of the sample, 20% to 25% is held by the ten largest clones.

What was sequenced was peripheral blood. The rearranged chain carries TRBV2 and TRBJ1-1; perhaps TRBD1 is the D gene, with 5 bases matching. The clonotype originates from a man in his 70s with active or convalescent COVID-19. Here is the DNA: TGTGCCAGCAGCGTTTGGGGCACAGCTTTCTTT. It translates as CASSVWGTAFF.